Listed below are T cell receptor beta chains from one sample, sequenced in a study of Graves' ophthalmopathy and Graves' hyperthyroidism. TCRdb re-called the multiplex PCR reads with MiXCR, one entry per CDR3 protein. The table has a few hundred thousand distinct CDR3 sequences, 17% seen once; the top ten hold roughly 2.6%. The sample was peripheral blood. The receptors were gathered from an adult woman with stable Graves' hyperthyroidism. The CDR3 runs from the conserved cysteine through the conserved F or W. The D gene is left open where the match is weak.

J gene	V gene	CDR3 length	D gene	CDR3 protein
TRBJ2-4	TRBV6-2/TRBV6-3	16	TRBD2	CASSSIAGVAKNIKYF
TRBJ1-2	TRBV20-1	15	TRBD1	CSARGWTGGIYGYTF
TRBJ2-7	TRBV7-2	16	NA	CASSSTWGQGTVEQYF
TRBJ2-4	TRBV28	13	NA	CASNERAKNIQYF
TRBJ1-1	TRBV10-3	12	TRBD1	CAISRTGDEAFF
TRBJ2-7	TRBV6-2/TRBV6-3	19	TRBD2	CASSYSRLAGVQNSYEQYF
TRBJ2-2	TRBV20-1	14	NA	CSARDRVYTGELFF
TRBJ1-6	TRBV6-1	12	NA	CAIGNYNSPLHF
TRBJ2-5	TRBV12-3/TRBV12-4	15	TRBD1	CASRLGLQGTETQYF
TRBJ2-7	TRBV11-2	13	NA	CASSLSWRSEQYF
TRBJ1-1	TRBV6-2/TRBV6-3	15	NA	CANRRIQGSDTEAFF
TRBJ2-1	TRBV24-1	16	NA	CATSDTLDSSYNEQFF
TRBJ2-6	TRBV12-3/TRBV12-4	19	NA	CASSLRRVWGSPGANVLTF
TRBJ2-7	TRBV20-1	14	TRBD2	CSGRASGDSPEQYF
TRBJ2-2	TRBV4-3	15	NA	CASSQDMSNTGELFF
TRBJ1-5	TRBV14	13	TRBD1	CASSGQVDQPQHF
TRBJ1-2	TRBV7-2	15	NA	CASSKDRQANYGYTF
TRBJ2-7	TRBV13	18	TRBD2	CASSPSEPGSSGAYEQYF
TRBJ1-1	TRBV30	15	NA	CAWSGVGGPNTEAFF
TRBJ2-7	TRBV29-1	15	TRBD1	CSVERRDRGSYEQYF
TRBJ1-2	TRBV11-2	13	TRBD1	CASNLGGGNGYTF